This entry lists 14 T cell receptor beta chains sequenced from one sample in a study of blood T cells in healthy people across ages. Primers used in a second PCR of roughly 7 to 12 cycles were a sample-barcoded 5' primer and a J-beta primer mix. TCRdb called the 5' RACE reads again in MiXCR, with one record for every CDR3 protein. This table holds roughly 900,000 distinct CDR3 sequences, roughly 52% found once. Sequenced: blood. The origin of the receptors is a young man in good health.

In its sample, this clonotype was seen a few times. V and J are TRBV18 and TRBJ2-5, with D possibly TRBD1 on 6 matching bases. V was cut by 11 bases and J by 4 bases, with 14 bases left in between. There are 12 residues in the CDR3. CDR1 is KGHSH and CDR2 is LQKENI in the germline V gene. The CDR3 here is CASTGLRETQYF. In nucleotides, the CDR3 is TGTGCCTCCACAGGGCTACGAGAGACCCAGTACTTC. The variable domain in full, with the rest retrieved from reference TRBV18 and TRBJ2-5, is NAGVMQNPRHLVRRRGQEARLRCSPMKGHSHVYWYRQLPEEGLKFMVYLQKENIIDESGMPKERFSAEFPKEGPSILRIQQVVRGDSAAYFCASTGLRETQYFGPGTRLLVL.

This clonotype was detected only a few times. The chain couples TRBV5-1 to TRBJ2-3; D possibly uses TRBD1 or TRBD2 (5 bases each). The CDR3 has 16 amino acids. The V end was cut by 3 bases, the J end by 4 bases, with 18 bases between. CDR1 is SGHRS and CDR2 is YFSETQ in the germline V gene. The CDR3 is CASSWDRDDLADTQYF. CDR3 in DNA: TGCGCCAGCAGCTGGGACCGGGACGACCTCGCAGATACGCAGTATTTT.

This chain links TRBV4-3 with TRBJ1-6, with D perhaps matching TRBD1 (5 bases). V gave up 4 bases and J gave up 10 bases, with 14 bases separating them. The germline V gene encodes CDR1 LGHNA and CDR2 YSLEER. The CDR3 loop spans 14 amino acids. DNA of the CDR3: TGCGCCAGCAGCCGCGGCAGGGAACGCTCACCCCTCCACTTT. As protein: CASSRGRERSPLHF.

There are a few counts of this clonotype. The chain recombines TRBV4-1 with TRBJ2-3; D unclear. Trimming pared 1 base from V and 0 bases from J, leaving 5 bases between. Looked up from germline, CDR1 is MGHRA and CDR2 is YSYEKL. This CDR3 has 14 amino acids. The CDR3 region is CASSQVSSTDTQYF. Here the CDR3 DNA reads TGCGCCAGCAGCCAAGTCAGTAGCACAGATACGCAGTATTTT.

A few counts support this clonotype. The rearrangement links TRBV5-6 to TRBJ1-2; TRBD1 might be the D (6 bases). The length of the CDR3 is 15 residues. Per the germline V gene, CDR1 is SGHDT and CDR2 is YYEEEE. Trimming stripped 4 bases from V and 0 bases from J, with 13 bases between. The CDR3 coding sequence is TGTGCCAGCAGCCTGGGGACACTACCTAACTATGGCTACACCTTC. This translates into CASSLGTLPNYGYTF.

This sequence joins TRBV27 and TRBJ1-2; TRBD1 aligns across 8 bases. In germline, CDR1 is MNHEY, CDR2 SMNVEV (reference sequence). V trimming: 4 bases; J trimming: 6 bases; junction bases outside the gene matches: 10. This CDR3 spans 15 amino acids. The CDR3 DNA reads TGTGCCAGCAGTTCTCTTCGGACAGGGAGTGATGGCTACACCTTC. Its protein is CASSSLRTGSDGYTF.

V gene TRBV28 combines with J gene TRBJ2-7; possibly TRBD1 for D (6 bases). Trimming shortened V by 6 bases and J by 7 bases, and 19 bases separated the two germline ends. The CDR3 covers 14 residues. Germline CDR1 and CDR2: MDHEN and SYDVKM. As DNA, the CDR3 is TGTGCCAGCAGAAAAACAGGGCGTGACGGTGAGCAGTACTTC. Its translation is CASRKTGRDGEQYF.

The chain recombines TRBV6-4 with TRBJ2-6, with D possibly matching TRBD1 (5 bases). This CDR3 spans 15 amino acids. Germline loops: CDR1 MRHNA, CDR2 SNTAGT. V lost 2 bases, J lost 4 bases, and 9 bases lay in between. The chain's CDR3 is CASSDQGSGANVLTF. The CDR3 DNA is TGTGCCAGCAGTGACCAGGGCTCAGGGGCCAACGTCCTGACTTTC.

This clonotype was counted between two and nine times. The chain carries TRBV3-1 and TRBJ1-5; 10 nucleotides agree with TRBD1. The CDR3 runs to 16 residues. Losses at the gene ends were 4 bases for V and 3 bases for J; bases not matched to a gene: 6. Germline V lookup: CDR1 LGHDT, CDR2 YNNKEL (reference sequence). The CDR3 DNA sequence: TGTGCCAGCAGCCTCGGACAGGGGGTTACCAATCAGCCCCAGCATTTT. Residues: CASSLGQGVTNQPQHF.

The V call is TRBV7-3, the J call TRBJ2-1; 8 bases are a match to TRBD2. Unmatched junction bases numbered 8, after V lost 5 bases and J lost 2 bases. This CDR3 is built from 16 residues. Germline assignment: CDR1 SGHTA and CDR2 FQGTGA. The CDR3 sequence is CASSLFPGGTYNEQFF. Written as DNA, the CDR3 is TGTGCCAGCAGCCTCTTCCCGGGGGGGACCTACAATGAGCAGTTCTTC.

The V and J genes are TRBV29-1 and TRBJ2-7, with D possibly matching TRBD1 (5 bases). The germline gives CDR1 SQVTM, CDR2 ANQGSEA. The CDR3 totals 11 residues. CDR3 DNA sequence: TGCAGGGTGCAGGGCTCCTACGAGCAGTACTTC. It codes for CRVQGSYEQYF.

The sample holds one count of this clonotype. The chain couples TRBV7-9 to TRBJ2-4; 7 positions agree with TRBD1. Germline V gene data show CDR1 as SEHNR and CDR2 as FQNEAQ (reference sequence). This CDR3 is 14 amino acids long. V shed 5 bases and J 13 bases; nucleotides not matched to a gene: 14. The CDR3 DNA reads TGTGCCAGCAGCCTAACCCGACAGGGAAGGGAGCAGTACTTC. It specifies CASSLTRQGREQYF.

This clonotype was found many times. The chain is built from TRBV12-3 or TRBV12-4 and TRBJ2-3, with 8 positions matching TRBD1. CDR3 length equals 15 residues. The V gene end was trimmed by 4 bases and the J gene end by 3 bases; junction bases not matched to a gene: 6. The CDR3 DNA is TGTGCCAGCAGTTCGTGGACAGGGAAAACAGATACGCAGTATTTT. Its translation: CASSSWTGKTDTQYF.

The table lists this clonotype with many counts. The gene calls are TRBV5-1 and TRBJ2-3, with TRBD1 identical over 7 bases. With V trimmed by 6 bases and J by 2 bases, 6 bases remained unmatched. The CDR3 extends over 14 amino acids. CDR1 SGHRS and CDR2 YFSETQ come from the germline V gene. This CDR3 reads CASNRQGNTDTQYF. For the CDR3, the DNA is TGCGCCAGCAACCGACAGGGTAACACAGATACGCAGTATTTT.